The 30 T cell receptor beta chains below all came from one sample that was sequenced in a study of pediatric ulcerative colitis. Sequencing used immunoSEQ multiplex PCR; TCRdb keeps in-frame clones, though not all of them. The table shows around 64,000 clones, with about three quarters occurring only once. The sequenced sample was blood. The receptors were gathered from a boy under 18 with moderate ulcerative colitis.

This clone was seen once. J is TRBJ2-3 and V is TRBV7-2; D is perhaps TRBD2 (6 bases). The CDR3 runs to 15 residues. V was pared by 1 base and J by 0 bases, with 8 bases between. CDR1 and CDR2 (germline): SGHTA, FQGNSA. The CDR3 DNA reads as TGTGCCAGCAGCTTAGGCGGGATGAGCACAGATACGCAGTATTTT. This sequence encodes CASSLGGMSTDTQYF.

As DNA, the CDR3 is TGTGCCAGCTCACCACTAGTGCCTAGCGGGAGCGGGAAAGATACGCAGTATTTT. This gives the protein CASSPLVPSGSGKDTQYF. The chain uses TRBV18 and TRBJ2-3; 10 bases fit TRBD2. The trim removed 1 base at V and 5 bases at J, leaving 12 bases unmatched. Germline assignment: CDR1 KGHSH and CDR2 LQKENI. The CDR3 is made up of 18 amino acids.

V and J are TRBV25-1 and TRBJ2-7, with D hard to call. The CDR3 consists of 12 residues. Germline-derived CDR1 and CDR2 are MGHDK and SYGVNS. Trimming removed 4 bases from V and 5 bases from J, with 9 bases in between. CDR3 bases: TGTGCCAGCAGTGCCCTCGGTCACGAGCAGTACTTC. It translates to CASSALGHEQYF.

This clone has more than one count but fewer than ten. The J gene is TRBJ2-1, the V gene TRBV14; 9 bases agree with TRBD1. After removal of 4 bases from V and 9 bases from J, the junction contained 13 bases not matched to a gene. The CDR3 totals 16 residues. The germline gives CDR1 SGHDN, CDR2 FVKESK. This CDR3 is CASSRHAGQGSSEQFF. The DNA for the CDR3 is TGTGCCAGCAGCCGACATGCGGGACAGGGTTCATCTGAGCAGTTCTTC.

The gene calls are TRBV7-2 and TRBJ2-7, with 8 bases identical to TRBD2. Germline V gene data show CDR1 as SGHTA and CDR2 as FQGNSA. This CDR3 is built from 17 residues. With V trimmed by 1 base and J by 2 bases, 10 bases remained unmatched. The CDR3 sequence is CASSLGFAGGIPYEQYF. The CDR3, as DNA: TGTGCCAGCAGCTTAGGATTTGCGGGGGGCATACCCTACGAGCAGTACTTC. The full variable domain, completed using reference TRBV7-2 and TRBJ2-7, is GAGVSQSPSNKVTEKGKDVELRCDPISGHTALYWYRQSLGQGLEFLIYFQGNSAPDKSGLPSDRFSAERTGGSVSTLTIQRTQQEDSAVYLCASSLGFAGGIPYEQYFGPGTRLTVT.

The rearrangement joins TRBV11-2 to TRBJ1-4; D call uncertain. V lost 3 bases, J lost 0 bases, and 8 bases lay in between. This CDR3 is 15 amino acids long. Germline CDR1 reads SGHAT; CDR2 reads FQNNGV. The CDR3 DNA is TGTGCCAGCAGCTTCCGAGGAGCAACTAATGAAAAACTGTTTTTT. Its protein is CASSFRGATNEKLFF.

The rearrangement joins TRBV15 to TRBJ2-7; tentatively, D is TRBD1 (5 bases). The germline gives CDR1 LNHNV, CDR2 YYDKDF (reference sequence). The CDR3 consists of 13 residues. V lost 9 bases, J lost 5 bases, and 17 bases lay in between. The CDR3 reads CATSTASFHEQYF. CDR3 sequence (DNA): TGTGCCACATCGACAGCATCATTCCACGAGCAGTACTTC.

The chain joins TRBV28 to TRBJ2-7; D gene uncertain. In germline, CDR1 is MDHEN, CDR2 SYDVKM. The CDR3 runs 15 residues. V lost 3 bases to trimming and J lost 4 bases, with 16 bases between them. The CDR3 protein is CASSLSRALRYEQYF. CDR3 in DNA: TGTGCCAGCAGTTTGAGTCGTGCCTTGAGGTACGAGCAGTACTTC.

V is TRBV30 and J is TRBJ2-2; possibly TRBD2 for D (6 bases). Trimming took 4 bases from V and 4 from J, leaving 16 bases between them. Germline V CDR1 and CDR2: GTSNPN, SVGIG (reference sequence). CDR3 length: 15 amino acids. CDR3 residues: CAWKPPPGLTGELFF. The CDR3 coding sequence is TGTGCCTGGAAACCTCCCCCGGGACTCACCGGGGAGCTGTTTTTT. Supplemented by reference TRBV30 and TRBJ2-2, the full variable domain reads SQTIHQWPATLVQPVGSPLSLECTVEGTSNPNLYWYRQAAGRGLQLLFYSVGIGQISSEVPQNLSASRPQDRQFILSSKKLLLSDSGFYLCAWKPPPGLTGELFFGEGSRLTVL.

This sequence joins TRBV15 and TRBJ1-2; D is unresolved. Trimming removed 2 bases at V and 6 bases at J, with 16 bases between. Germline V gene lookup returns CDR1 LNHNV and CDR2 YYDKDF (reference sequence). This CDR3 is 15 amino acids long. CDR3 loop: CATSRTGTLGDGYTF. The CDR3 DNA follows: TGTGCCACCAGCAGAACCGGTACCTTGGGCGATGGCTACACCTTC. The full variable domain, rest sourced from reference TRBV15 and TRBJ1-2, is DAMVIQNPRYQVTQFGKPVTLSCSQTLNHNVMYWYQQKSSQAPKLLFHYYDKDFNNEADTPDNFQSRRPNTSFCFLDIRSPGLGDTAMYLCATSRTGTLGDGYTFGSGTRLTVV.

The chain combines TRBV7-2 with TRBJ1-3; no definite D call. The CDR3 runs to 13 residues. V was cut by 7 bases and J by 0 bases, with 7 bases left in between. CDR1 SGHTA and CDR2 FQGNSA come from the germline V gene. DNA for the CDR3: TGTGCCAGCACCACCAACTCTGGAAACACCATATATTTT. Translating gives CASTTNSGNTIYF.

The chain carries TRBV14 and TRBJ2-5; D is ambiguous. The CDR3 sequence is 16 residues long. Germline V CDR1 and CDR2: SGHDN, FVKESK. V lost 0 bases and J 3 bases, leaving 14 bases between the germline ends. CDR3 DNA sequence: TGTGCCAGCAGCCAAGATCGGATTCCGGTTAAAGAGACCCAGTACTTC. This translates into CASSQDRIPVKETQYF.

The rearrangement uses TRBV4-1 and TRBJ1-5, with 8 nucleotides matching TRBD1. The V gene's germline CDR1 is MGHRA and CDR2 YSYEKL. This CDR3 spans 14 amino acids. The V gene end was trimmed by 4 bases and the J gene end by 5 bases; junction bases not matched to a gene: 4. The DNA of the CDR3 is TGCGCCAGCAGCCTCGGACAGGGAGATCAGCCCCAGCATTTT. It encodes CASSLGQGDQPQHF.

This clone was seen more than once but under ten times. The chain links TRBV14 to TRBJ2-3; D possibly corresponds to TRBD2 (5 bases). The ends were cut back, 4 bases at V and 9 bases at J, with 17 bases in the middle. Germline loops: CDR1 SGHDN, CDR2 FVKESK. This CDR3 spans 14 amino acids. The chain's CDR3 is CASSPQMGVNTQYF. CDR3 sequence (DNA): TGTGCCAGCAGCCCGCAAATGGGAGTGAACACGCAGTATTTT.

This clone occurred a few times. The chain uses TRBV12-5 and TRBJ2-7; 8 bases align to TRBD1. Germline values: CDR1 LGHNT, CDR2 FRNRAP. V dropped 1 base and J dropped 7; count of bases not matched to a gene: 18. The length of the CDR3 is 18 residues. The CDR3 loop reads CASGLAIGGTGLSREQYF. DNA for the CDR3: TGTGCTAGTGGTTTGGCAATAGGGGGGACAGGACTCTCCCGAGAGCAGTACTTC.

This chain connects TRBV27 to TRBJ1-5; perhaps TRBD1 as D (6 bases). CDR1 and CDR2 from the germline V gene are MNHEY and SMNVEV (reference sequence). V lost 0 bases, J lost 6 bases, and 12 bases lay in between. The CDR3 loop spans 15 amino acids. The CDR3 DNA sequence: TGTGCCAGCAGTTTATCCGGGGGCCGGGGTCAGCCCCAGCATTTT. Translated, it gives CASSLSGGRGQPQHF.

This rearrangement joins TRBV25-1 to TRBJ2-1; D is ambiguous. V lost 4 bases and J 4 bases, leaving 14 bases between the germline ends. Germline-derived CDR1 and CDR2 are MGHDK and SYGVNS. The CDR3 loop spans 15 amino acids. CDR3 amino acids: CASSVETSMYNEQFF. DNA of the CDR3: TGTGCCAGCAGTGTTGAGACCAGTATGTACAATGAGCAGTTCTTC.

The chain is built from TRBV13 and TRBJ1-3; 9 bases agree with TRBD1. The CDR3 contains 13 residues. V lost 8 bases and J lost 3; bases outside the gene matches: 2. Germline V gene sequence: CDR1 PRHDT, CDR2 FYEKMQ (reference sequence). The CDR3 here is CASRQGGGNTIYF. The CDR3 bases are TGTGCCAGCCGACAGGGGGGTGGAAACACCATATATTTT.

The gene calls are TRBV11-2 and TRBJ2-7, with D uncertain. The length of the CDR3 is 15 residues. The germline V gene encodes CDR1 SGHAT and CDR2 FQNNGV. With 5 bases removed from V and 3 bases from J, the gap between germline ends came to 17 bases. Here the CDR3 DNA reads TGTGCCAGCAGCATCGGAGATTCCAGGAGCTACGAGCAGTACTTC. Its translation is CASSIGDSRSYEQYF.

This clone has more than one count but fewer than ten. The gene calls are TRBV5-6 and TRBJ1-1; D is possibly TRBD1 (5 bases). The CDR3 has 13 residues. V lost 1 base and J 4 bases, leaving 8 bases between the germline ends. Germline-derived CDR1 and CDR2 are SGHDT and YYEEEE. The CDR3 DNA follows: TGTGCCAGCAGCTTGATGGGGCCCACTGAAGCTTTCTTT. This codes for CASSLMGPTEAFF.

The rearrangement joins TRBV5-5 to TRBJ2-7; 9 bases are a match to TRBD1. Unmatched junction bases numbered 6, after V lost 4 bases and J lost 4 bases. Germline CDR1 and CDR2: SGHKS and YYEKEE (reference sequence). The CDR3 has 14 amino acids. CDR3 bases: TGTGCCAGCAGCCCGGGACAGGGTATTTACGAGCAGTACTTC. This translates into CASSPGQGIYEQYF.

The chain recombines TRBV6-1 with TRBJ2-7, with 11 bases that match TRBD2. This CDR3 has 15 amino acids. With V trimmed by 5 bases and J by 2 bases, 5 bases remained unmatched. Germline V CDR1 and CDR2: MNHNS, SASEGT. CDR3 residues: CASSPVAGGPYEQYF. The CDR3 nucleotides read TGTGCCAGCAGTCCGGTAGCGGGAGGGCCCTACGAGCAGTACTTC.

This clone was recorded a few times. The J gene is TRBJ2-2, the V gene TRBV7-9, with unresolved D. The germline V gene encodes CDR1 SEHNR and CDR2 FQNEAQ (reference sequence). The CDR3 runs to 8 residues. CDR3 protein: CANGELFF. The CDR3 region has the DNA TGTGCAAACGGGGAGCTGTTTTTT. Full variable domain (missing parts from reference TRBV7-9 and TRBJ2-2): DTGVSQNPRHKITKRGQNVTFRCDPISEHNRLYWYRQTLGQGPEFLTYFQNEAQLEKSRLLSDRFSAERPKGSFSTLEIQRTEQGDSAMYLCANGELFFGEGSRLTVL.

This clone was found once. The rearrangement uses TRBV5-1 and TRBJ2-7, with TRBD1 matching over 7 bases. The germline CDR1 and CDR2 sequences are SGHRS and YFSETQ. Losses at the gene ends were 2 bases for V and 5 bases for J; bases not matched to a gene: 7. This CDR3 has 14 residues. CDR3: CASSFTGAFDEQYF. CDR3 nucleotides: TGCGCCAGCAGCTTCACAGGGGCGTTCGACGAGCAGTACTTC.

Written as DNA, the CDR3 is TGCGCCAGCAGCTTGGGTAGGACTAGCGGGGCCTACGAGCAGTACTTC. Translating gives CASSLGRTSGAYEQYF. The chain uses TRBV5-1 and TRBJ2-7; TRBD2 aligns across 12 bases. This CDR3 contains 16 residues. With 0 bases clipped from V and 2 bases from J, the junction kept 3 bases outside the gene matches. The germline gives CDR1 SGHRS, CDR2 YFSETQ.

V is TRBV28 and J is TRBJ2-1; unclear D gene. The CDR3 has 12 amino acids. V lost 1 base to trimming and J lost 9 bases, with 7 bases between them. Germline assignment: CDR1 MDHEN and CDR2 SYDVKM. CDR3 in amino acids: CASSLYESEQFF. In DNA, the CDR3 is TGTGCCAGCAGTTTATACGAGAGTGAGCAGTTCTTC. The full variable domain, completed using reference TRBV28 and TRBJ2-1, is DVKVTQSSRYLVKRTGEKVFLECVQDMDHENMFWYRQDPGLGLRLIYFSYDVKMKEKGDIPEGYSVSREKKERFSLILESASTNQTSMYLCASSLYESEQFFGPGTRLTVL.

The chain uses TRBV5-1 and TRBJ1-1; no clear D gene. Trimming took 1 base from V and 5 from J, leaving 6 bases between them. CDR1 is SGHRS and CDR2 is YFSETQ in the germline V gene. This CDR3 contains 12 residues. CDR3 region: CASSLPGTEAFF. The CDR3 DNA reads TGCGCCAGCAGCTTGCCTGGAACTGAAGCTTTCTTT.

This rearrangement joins TRBV9 to TRBJ1-1; a possible D gene is TRBD1 (5 bases). The CDR3 contains 14 residues. Germline V gene sequence: CDR1 SGDLS, CDR2 YYNGEE. The V and J ends lost 0 bases and 8 bases respectively, with 14 bases between them. CDR3: CASSVGTGGFEAFF. For the CDR3, the DNA is TGTGCCAGCAGCGTAGGCACAGGAGGCTTCGAAGCTTTCTTT.

The chain carries TRBV9 and TRBJ2-1, with D uncertain. Germline CDR1 reads SGDLS; CDR2 reads YYNGEE. The CDR3 has 16 residues. V lost 3 bases, J lost 0 bases, and 13 bases lay in between. CDR3 in DNA: TGTGCCAGCAGCGACCAGCCAGAGTCCTCCTACAATGAGCAGTTCTTC. Its translation is CASSDQPESSYNEQFF.

This clone turned up a few times. The rearrangement uses TRBV4-2 and TRBJ1-2; 7 bases fit TRBD1. With V trimmed by 1 base and J by 6 bases, 8 bases remained unmatched. In germline, CDR1 is LGHNA, CDR2 YNFKEQ. The CDR3 extends over 15 amino acids. This chain's CDR3 is CASSQGQGESDGYTF. CDR3 sequence (DNA): TGTGCCAGCAGCCAAGGACAGGGAGAATCTGATGGCTACACCTTC.